The T cell receptor beta chain described here comes from a study of cytomegalovirus exposure and HLA in healthy donors. The CDR3 totals 15 residues. CDR1 and CDR2 (germline): MDHEN, SYDVKM. V lost 6 bases and J 0 bases, leaving 11 bases between the germline ends. This clone was seen a few times. 13 Jbeta primers and 60 Vbeta primers were used for the PCR. The method was immunoSEQ multiplex PCR; TCRdb's version includes in-frame clones alone and lacks a portion of them. The repertoire holds some 130,000 clones, roughly 78% seen once, with 1% in the top ten. The sample comprised PBMCs. This TCR was sampled from a middle-aged man in good health and CMV-seronegative. The genes are TRBV28 and TRBJ2-2; TRBD1 is a possible D gene (6 bases). The CDR3 nucleotides are TGTGCCAGCAGACCCGGGACACCGAACACCGGGGAGCTGTTTTTT. As protein: CASRPGTPNTGELFF.